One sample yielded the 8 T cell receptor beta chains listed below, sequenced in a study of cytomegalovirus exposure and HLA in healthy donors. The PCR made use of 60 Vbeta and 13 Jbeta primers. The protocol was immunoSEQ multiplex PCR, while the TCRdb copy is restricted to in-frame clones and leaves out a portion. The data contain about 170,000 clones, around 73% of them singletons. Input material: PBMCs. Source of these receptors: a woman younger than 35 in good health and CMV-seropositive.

The CDR3 sequence: CASSRERSGAYEQYF. The DNA for the CDR3 is TGTGCCAGCAGCCGAGAGCGTTCCGGAGCCTACGAGCAGTACTTC. J is TRBJ2-7 and V is TRBV4-2; D unclear. The CDR3 runs to 15 residues. The germline CDR1 and CDR2 sequences are LGHNA and YNFKEQ. The V and J ends lost 4 bases and 2 bases respectively, with 15 bases between them.

CDR3 amino acids: CASSYLASIDEQFF. CDR3 DNA sequence: TGTGCCAGCAGCTATCTAGCGTCAATAGATGAGCAGTTCTTC. This chain links TRBV7-2 with TRBJ2-1; possibly TRBD2 for D (6 bases). The CDR3 loop spans 14 amino acids. Germline V gene lookup returns CDR1 SGHTA and CDR2 FQGNSA. Trimming cost V 4 bases and J 8 bases, with 15 bases left between them.

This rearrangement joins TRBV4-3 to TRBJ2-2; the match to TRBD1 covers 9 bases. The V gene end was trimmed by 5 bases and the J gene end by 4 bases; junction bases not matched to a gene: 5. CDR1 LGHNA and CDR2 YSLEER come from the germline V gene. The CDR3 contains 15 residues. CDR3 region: CASSAGQGGTGELFF. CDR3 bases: TGCGCCAGCAGCGCGGGACAGGGTGGCACCGGGGAGCTGTTTTTT.

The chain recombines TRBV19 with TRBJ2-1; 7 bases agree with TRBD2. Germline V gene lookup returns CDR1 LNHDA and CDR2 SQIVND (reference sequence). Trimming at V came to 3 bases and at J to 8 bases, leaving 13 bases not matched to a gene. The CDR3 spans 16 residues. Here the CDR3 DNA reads TGTGCCAGTAGTATCGTTGGCGGGGGTCACCTCTATGAGCAGTTCTTC. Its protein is CASSIVGGGHLYEQFF.

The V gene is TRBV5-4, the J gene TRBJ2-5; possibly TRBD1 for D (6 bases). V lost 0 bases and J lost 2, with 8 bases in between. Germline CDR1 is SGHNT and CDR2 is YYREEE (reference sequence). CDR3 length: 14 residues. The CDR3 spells CASSLEQGQETQYF. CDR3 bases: TGTGCCAGCAGCTTGGAACAGGGACAAGAGACCCAGTACTTC.

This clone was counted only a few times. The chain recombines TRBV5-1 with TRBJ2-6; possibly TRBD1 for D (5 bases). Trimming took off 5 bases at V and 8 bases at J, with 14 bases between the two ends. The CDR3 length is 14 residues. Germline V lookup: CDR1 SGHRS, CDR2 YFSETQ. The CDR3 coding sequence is TGCGCCAGCAGTCCTTCCCAGGGTACCAACGTCCTGACTTTC. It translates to CASSPSQGTNVLTF.

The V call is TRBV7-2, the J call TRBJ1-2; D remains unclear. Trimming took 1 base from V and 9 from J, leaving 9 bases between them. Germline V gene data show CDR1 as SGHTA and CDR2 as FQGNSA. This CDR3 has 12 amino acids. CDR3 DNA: TGTGCCAGCAGCTTAGGAGGCCTATGCTACACCTTC. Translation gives CASSLGGLCYTF.

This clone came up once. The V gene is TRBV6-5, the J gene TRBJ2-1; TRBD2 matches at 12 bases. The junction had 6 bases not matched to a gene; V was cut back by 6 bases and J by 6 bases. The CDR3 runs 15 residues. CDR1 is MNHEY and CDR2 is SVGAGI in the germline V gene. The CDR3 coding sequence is TGTGCCAGCAGAACCGGACTAGCGGGGTCCAATGAGCAGTTCTTC. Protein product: CASRTGLAGSNEQFF.